These 32 T cell receptor delta chains share one sample of origin, sequenced in a study of Vδ1+ human thymocytes. Study-wide results and limits: Highly polyclonal TRG and TRD repertoires with Gaussian CDR3 length distributions appeared in thymus.

The template was reverse-transcribed extracted RNA. Pooled V-gene forward primers with one constant-region reverse primer generated the CDR3 amplicons by multiplex PCR. TCRdb applied CATT to the multiplex PCR reads for clone calling. The sample lists 70,000 or so delta-chain clones, roughly a third occurring once. Which antigens these TCRs recognize remains unknown. Material for sequencing was Vdelta1+ gamma-delta thymocytes from the thymus. Subset reported: FACS-sorted CD3+ TCRalphabeta- TCRVdelta1+ TCRVdelta2- thymocytes. The origin of the receptors is a boy in the first two years of life who had congenital heart surgery.

The J gene was recorded as TRDJ1; no V gene was called; the table's TRDD3 call for D was not verified on the DNA. This CDR3 has 19 amino acids. The CDR3 coding sequence is TGTGCTCGTGGGGAACGGATCTACGGGACTGGGGATTACACCGATAAACTCATCTTT. Its translation: CARGERIYGTGDYTDKLIF.

The chain couples TRDV1 to TRDJ1, with D maybe TRDD2 (6 bases). Trimming stripped 2 bases from V and 7 bases from J, with 17 bases between. CDR1 TSWWSYY and CDR2 QGS come from the germline V gene. The CDR3 consists of 15 residues. DNA for the CDR3: TGTGCTCTTGGGGAATCGACTGCCCTTCCACCTAAACTCATCTTT. This codes for CALGESTALPPKLIF.

The V gene is TRDV1, the J gene TRDJ1; TRDD3 matches at 9 bases. The V and J ends lost 0 bases and 0 bases, in that order; junction bases with no gene match: 11. The CDR3 contains 19 residues. CDR1 TSWWSYY and CDR2 QGS come from the germline V gene. CDR3 sequence (DNA): TGTGCTCTTGGGGAACTCAGAACTGGGGGACTCTTGTACACCGATAAACTCATCTTT. This sequence encodes CALGELRTGGLLYTDKLIF.

The rearrangement links TRDV1 to TRDJ1, with a tentative D call TRDD3 (6 bases). CDR3 length equals 21 residues. Germline V gene lookup returns CDR1 TSWWSYY and CDR2 QGS. V lost 3 bases to trimming and J lost 1 base, with 30 bases between them. CDR3 nucleotides: TGTGCTCTTGGGGATCCAGGGGGGGGAGGTAGTTCCCCGAAAGGCACCGATAAACTCATCTTT. The encoded protein is CALGDPGGGGSSPKGTDKLIF.

This clone was seen a few times. V gene TRDV1 combines with J gene TRDJ1; a possible D gene is TRDD3 (7 bases). The CDR3 totals 20 residues. Germline V CDR1 and CDR2: TSWWSYY, QGS. V was cut by 2 bases and J by 2 bases, with 27 bases left in between. DNA for the CDR3: TGTGCTCTTGGGGAAAGGTCCTACGCTGGGGGCCCTAGGAAGACCGATAAACTCATCTTT. Protein product: CALGERSYAGGPRKTDKLIF.

This clone showed up just a few times. This chain links TRDV1 with TRDJ1; tentative D call: TRDD2 (8 bases). Germline CDR1 is TSWWSYY and CDR2 is QGS. The V gene lost 1 base and the J gene lost 0 bases, with 33 bases spanning the gap. The CDR3 length is 23 residues. CDR3 bases: TGTGCTCTTGGGGAACCCCGCGCTTCCTACTGGGGATTAGGTCGATCCTACACCGATAAACTCATCTTT. This gives the protein CALGEPRASYWGLGRSYTDKLIF.

This chain connects TRDV1 to TRDJ1; D may be TRDD3 (6 bases). V gave up 0 bases and J gave up 0 bases, with 11 bases separating them. The length of the CDR3 is 16 residues. In germline, CDR1 is TSWWSYY, CDR2 QGS. CDR3 nucleotide sequence: TGTGCTCTTGGGGAACTGGACTGGGAGTACACCGATAAACTCATCTTT. Translated, it gives CALGELDWEYTDKLIF.

This clone was recorded a few times. The chain uses TRDV1 and TRDJ1; TRDD3 aligns across 12 bases. Losses at the gene ends were 5 bases for V and 0 bases for J; bases not matched to a gene: 28. The CDR3 has 24 residues. In germline, CDR1 is TSWWSYY, CDR2 QGS. For the CDR3, the DNA is TGTGCTCTTGGGAATGTGCCCCAATTGCTGACTGGGGGATACTTTCCTCTTTACACCGATAAACTCATCTTT. Translating gives CALGNVPQLLTGGYFPLYTDKLIF.

Comment on this clone: Relative to the germline gene, one junction end is altered; a read error may explain this. The chain employs TRDV1 and TRDJ1, with 13 bases aligning to TRDD3. There are 26 residues in the CDR3. Germline CDR1 and CDR2: TSWWSYY and QGS. The CDR3 nucleotides read TGTGCTCTTGGGGAACGAAGCTCTCCCCGACGTATTTACTGGGGGATACGCGGGGCGGACACCAATAAACTCATCTTT. Protein product: CALGERSSPRRIYWGIRGADTNKLIF.

This clone was counted between two and nine times. The chain uses TRDV1 and TRDJ1; D gene uncertain. Germline CDR1 is TSWWSYY and CDR2 is QGS. Trimming took off 0 bases at V and 3 bases at J, with 17 bases between the two ends. The CDR3 is 17 residues long. CDR3 sequence (DNA): TGTGCTCTTGGGGAACTAAGGGGCAGTAGGGCCGCCGATAAACTCATCTTT. Translation gives CALGELRGSRAADKLIF.

This clone was found a few times. V usage is TRDV2 and J usage is TRDJ2; 8 nucleotides match TRDD3. Germline values: CDR1 GEAIGNYY, CDR2 EKD. V shed 0 bases, J shed 0 bases, and the junction held 17 bases outside the gene matches. The CDR3 runs to 21 residues. CDR3 loop: CACDTESPFVLGAPLTAQLFF. As DNA, the CDR3 is TGTGCCTGTGACACCGAATCCCCCTTTGTACTGGGGGCCCCTTTGACAGCACAACTCTTCTTT.

The chain recombines TRDV1 with TRDJ1, with unresolved D. The germline V and J ends were trimmed by 3 bases and 0 bases, with 11 bases remaining between them. The CDR3 extends over 15 amino acids. The germline V gene has CDR1 TSWWSYY and CDR2 QGS. CDR3 residues: CALGDDHDYTDKLIF. The CDR3 DNA reads TGTGCTCTTGGGGACGACCATGACTACACCGATAAACTCATCTTT.

This clone came up once. The V and J genes are TRDV1 and TRDJ1; TRDD3 agrees at 7 bases. CDR3 length: 19 amino acids. The V gene end was trimmed by 4 bases and the J gene end by 10 bases; junction bases not matched to a gene: 27. From germline, CDR1 is TSWWSYY and CDR2 QGS. The CDR3 loop reads CALGGPYGRGPGGPRGLIF. CDR3 DNA sequence: TGTGCTCTTGGGGGACCCTATGGCCGTGGTCCTGGGGGCCCCCGGGGACTCATCTTT.

This clone showed up just a few times. The rearrangement links TRDV1 to TRDJ1; 9 bases map to TRDD3. The V segment lost 3 bases and the J segment 7 bases; nucleotides outside the gene matches: 30. CDR3 length equals 22 residues. CDR1 is TSWWSYY and CDR2 is QGS in the germline V gene. CDR3 loop: CALGELRALSRYWGKGSLKLIF. The CDR3 bases are TGTGCTCTTGGGGAGCTTAGGGCACTTTCCCGGTACTGGGGGAAAGGGTCCCTTAAACTCATCTTT.

V and J are TRDV2 and TRDJ1; 10 bases agree with TRDD3. Germline values: CDR1 GEAIGNYY, CDR2 EKD. Trimming took 0 bases from V and 0 from J; bases not matched to a gene: 9. This CDR3 has 18 amino acids. The CDR3 bases are TGTGCCTGTGACACCCTACTGGGGGATCCGACGTACACCGATAAACTCATCTTT. Amino acids: CACDTLLGDPTYTDKLIF.

This clone has a handful of counts. This chain uses TRDV1 with TRDJ1; 11 positions match TRDD3. J lost 0 bases, V lost 2 bases, and 17 bases had no gene match. Germline values: CDR1 TSWWSYY, CDR2 QGS. The CDR3 contains 21 residues. The DNA for the CDR3 is TGTGCTCTTGGGGAATTACCCTTCGGCTGGGGGATACTCTTAGACACCGATAAACTCATCTTT. Its protein is CALGELPFGWGILLDTDKLIF.

V is TRDV1 and J is TRDJ1, with 8 nucleotides matching TRDD3. V was clipped by 2 bases and J by 9 bases; unmatched bases: 23. From germline, CDR1 is TSWWSYY and CDR2 QGS. This CDR3 has 19 residues. Here the CDR3 reads CALGELRRFSTGGRPELIF. CDR3 bases: TGTGCTCTTGGGGAATTGAGGCGATTTAGTACTGGGGGTCGACCGGAACTCATCTTT.

The chain couples TRDV1 to TRDJ1; 13 positions match TRDD3. V lost 3 bases and J lost 0; bases outside the gene matches: 28. CDR1 and CDR2 from the germline V gene are TSWWSYY and QGS. This CDR3 spans 25 amino acids. The CDR3 DNA is TGTGCTCTTGGGGAGGTCGCGCATCCTACCTTGTACTGGGGGATACGCAGGGGTAACACCGATAAACTCATCTTT. Protein: CALGEVAHPTLYWGIRRGNTDKLIF.

This clone was picked up a small number of times. This chain connects TRDV1 to TRDJ1; 11 nucleotides line up with TRDD3. The CDR3 is made up of 19 amino acids. With 8 bases clipped from V and 3 bases from J, the junction kept 20 bases outside the gene matches. Germline V gives CDR1 TSWWSYY, CDR2 QGS. CDR3 coding DNA: TGTGCTCTTCGCCCCATCCTACACTGGGGGATAAGGGAGGCCGATAAACTCATCTTT. Amino acids: CALRPILHWGIREADKLIF.

This sequence joins TRDV1 and TRDJ1; 9 nucleotides align to TRDD2. CDR3 size: 18 residues. The ends lost 0 bases at V and 6 bases at J; junction bases unmatched: 14. CDR1 and CDR2 from the germline V gene are TSWWSYY and QGS. The chain's CDR3 is CALGELRGLPTGPNKLIF. In DNA form, the CDR3 reads TGTGCTCTTGGGGAACTACGGGGCCTTCCTACCGGCCCCAATAAACTCATCTTT.

Comments on this clone: This sequence may be a read error, since a much larger clone differs from it by one base. The chain recombines TRDV2 with TRDJ1, with 13 bases identical to TRDD3. Germline CDR1 reads GEAIGNYY; CDR2 reads EKD. This CDR3 contains 17 residues. This CDR3 reads CACDSAKTGGYAYNLIF. CDR3 sequence (DNA): TGTGCCTGTGACTCCGCTAAGACTGGGGGATACGCGTATAATCTCATCTTT.

V gene TRDV2 combines with J gene TRDJ1; 9 bases agree with TRDD3. From germline, CDR1 is GEAIGNYY and CDR2 EKD. The CDR3 is made up of 20 amino acids. With V trimmed by 3 bases and J by 1 base, 20 bases remained unmatched. CDR3 bases: TGTGCCTGTGACTTTCTGGGGGATCCCGACCACTTCGGCGTCACCGATAAACTCATCTTT. This encodes CACDFLGDPDHFGVTDKLIF.

The V and J genes are TRDV1 and TRDJ1; a weak D match, TRDD2 (8 bases). V gave up 2 bases and J gave up 5 bases, with 33 bases separating them. Germline V gives CDR1 TSWWSYY, CDR2 QGS. The CDR3 is made up of 21 amino acids. This CDR3 is CALGEGTSYEGDGITSDKLIF. CDR3 in DNA: TGTGCTCTTGGGGAAGGTACTTCCTACGAGGGGGATGGAATTACGTCGGATAAACTCATCTTT.

This clone was counted a few times. V is TRDV2 and J is TRDJ1; 11 bases match TRDD3. The V and J ends lost 3 bases and 2 bases, in that order; junction bases with no gene match: 19. Germline-derived CDR1 and CDR2 are GEAIGNYY and EKD. The CDR3 length is 20 residues. The CDR3 sequence: CACDPVDWGIDREVTDKLIF. In nucleotides, the CDR3 is TGTGCCTGTGACCCGGTCGACTGGGGGATAGACAGGGAGGTTACCGATAAACTCATCTTT.

The J gene is TRDJ1, the V gene TRDV1; 11 bases fit TRDD3. The CDR3 runs 19 residues. CDR1 TSWWSYY and CDR2 QGS come from the germline V gene. V shed 1 base and J 1 base; nucleotides not matched to a gene: 11. Here the CDR3 DNA reads TGTGCTCTTGGGGAACGAATGCCCGTACTGGGGGATATCACCGATAAACTCATCTTT. Translation gives CALGERMPVLGDITDKLIF.

The V gene is TRDV1, the J gene TRDJ1; 12 bases are shared with TRDD3. In germline, CDR1 is TSWWSYY, CDR2 QGS. Unmatched junction bases numbered 19, after V lost 5 bases and J lost 3 bases. The CDR3 loop spans 20 amino acids. CDR3 coding DNA: TGTGCTCTTGGGCTCTCCCTTCCTCTGGGGGATACGCGTTACTCCGATAAACTCATCTTT. Residues: CALGLSLPLGDTRYSDKLIF.

This chain connects TRDV1 to TRDJ1, with TRDD3 as a possible D gene (8 bases). Germline loops: CDR1 TSWWSYY, CDR2 QGS. CDR3 size: 20 residues. The germline V and J ends were trimmed by 0 bases and 3 bases, with 26 bases remaining between them. The CDR3 DNA sequence: TGTGCTCTTGGGGAACTGGACATTCCTACGATGGGGGATTTTGCCGATAAACTCATCTTT. Translated: CALGELDIPTMGDFADKLIF.

As regards this clone: Additional DNA sequences in this sample encode the identical CDR3. This chain joins TRDV1 and TRDJ1; tentative D call: TRDD3 (5 bases). Germline V gene lookup returns CDR1 TSWWSYY and CDR2 QGS. V dropped 0 bases and J dropped 0 bases, with 8 bases sitting between them. This CDR3 comprises 15 residues. The CDR3 DNA reads as TGTGCTCTTGGGGAACTTGGGGTGTACACCGATAAACTCATCTTT. As protein: CALGELGVYTDKLIF.

This sequence joins TRDV1 and TRDJ1, with 10 bases that match TRDD3. Looked up from germline, CDR1 is TSWWSYY and CDR2 is QGS. The CDR3 sequence is 19 residues long. The V gene end was trimmed by 0 bases and the J gene end by 3 bases; junction bases not matched to a gene: 13. The CDR3 sequence is CALGELPTLGDNYPDKLIF. CDR3 nucleotides: TGTGCTCTTGGGGAACTTCCTACGCTGGGGGATAATTACCCCGATAAACTCATCTTT.

This clone was picked up a small number of times. Within the sample, other DNA sequences also encode this same CDR3. V gene TRDV1 combines with J gene TRDJ1, with 8 nucleotides matching TRDD3. The CDR3 covers 19 residues. Germline-derived CDR1 and CDR2 are TSWWSYY and QGS. Unmatched junction bases numbered 22, after V lost 7 bases and J lost 3 bases. The DNA for the CDR3 is TGTGCTCTTGCGACCCTGAGCCTGGGGGAACCCCTTTGCGCCGATAAACTCATCTTT. It translates to CALATLSLGEPLCADKLIF.

This clone appeared a few times. The V call is TRDV1, the J call TRDJ1; D is unclear. Looked up from germline, CDR1 is TSWWSYY and CDR2 is QGS. There are 15 residues in the CDR3. V was cut by 5 bases and J by 0 bases, with 13 bases left in between. CDR3 DNA sequence: TGTGCTCTTGGGAAAAAGAATACCTACACCGATAAACTCATCTTT. Protein sequence: CALGKKNTYTDKLIF.

The J gene is TRDJ1, the V gene TRDV1; D call uncertain. The germline gives CDR1 TSWWSYY, CDR2 QGS. The length of the CDR3 is 18 residues. The V end lost 0 bases, the J end lost 2 bases, and 19 bases lay between the germline ends. The CDR3 here is CALGELSSNYCQTDKLIF. DNA for the CDR3: TGTGCTCTTGGGGAACTATCGTCTAACTACTGTCAAACCGATAAACTCATCTTT.